The rows below give T cell receptor beta chains drawn from one sample of a study of cytomegalovirus exposure and HLA in healthy donors. Assay used: immunoSEQ multiplex PCR; TCRdb lists only in-frame clones, some missing. The sample has some 120,000 clones; about four fifths are singletons. Sequencing was carried out using PBMCs. These receptors were collected from a woman in her late teens or twenties in good health and CMV-seropositive. The CDR3 runs from the conserved cysteine through the conserved F or W. A D gene is named only where the DNA matches it firmly. The size of a clone is reported for some rows only, either as once, few or many, or as a class for expanded clones.

>TRBV7-8|TRBJ1-1|once|TRBD1
TGTGCCAGCAGCTTAGCCAGCGTGAACAGGGGCCGGTTGAACACTGAAGCTTTCTTT
CASSLASVNRGRLNTEAFF
>TRBV6-5|TRBJ2-7|NA|NA
TGTGCCAGCAGTTACCAGGGATACGAGCAGTACTTC
CASSYQGYEQYF
>TRBV2|TRBJ2-2|once|NA
TGTGCCAGCAGACCACAGGGCCTGCGCACCGGGGAGCTGTTTTTT
CASRPQGLRTGELFF
>TRBV6-9|TRBJ2-3|NA|NA
TGTGCCAGCAGTTACCGGAGCACAGATACGCAGTATTTT
CASSYRSTDTQYF
>TRBV7-9|TRBJ2-1|NA|NA
TGTGCCAGCAGTCCCACCAGGCTTGAGCAGTTCTTC
CASSPTRLEQFF
>TRBV2|TRBJ2-1|few|NA
TGTGCCAGCACCCCCTTCGGGTCTGAGCAGTTCTTC
CASTPFGSEQFF
>TRBV19|TRBJ1-1|NA|TRBD1
TGTGCCAGTAGTACCGCAGGGGGGCAGAACACTGAAGCTTTCTTT
CASSTAGGQNTEAFF
>TRBV2|TRBJ1-2|NA|NA
TGTGCCAGCCAACCAGGCGCCTATGGCTACACCTTC
CASQPGAYGYTF
>TRBV9|TRBJ2-3|NA|TRBD2
TGTGCCAGCAGCGTAAGCGGGAGGGACACAGATACGCAGTATTTT
CASSVSGRDTDTQYF
>TRBV7-8|TRBJ1-4|NA|TRBD1
TGTGCCAGCAGCGGACAGGGTAATGAAAAACTGTTTTTT
CASSGQGNEKLFF
>TRBV5-4|TRBJ2-3|NA|NA
TGTGCCAGCCCGGGGGAGACCACAGATACGCAGTATTTT
CASPGETTDTQYF
>TRBV7-9|TRBJ1-2|NA|TRBD1
TGTGCCAGCAGCTTAGGGACAGGGAACTATGGCTACACCTTC
CASSLGTGNYGYTF
>TRBV9|TRBJ2-5|NA|NA
TGTGCCAGCAGCGGCTTACAGGGTCCCGGGGAGACCCAGTACTTC
CASSGLQGPGETQYF
>TRBV27|TRBJ2-1|NA|NA
TGTGCCAGCAGTTTATCGCCCGGGAACAATGAGCAGTTCTTC
CASSLSPGNNEQFF
>TRBV6-1|TRBJ1-2|NA|NA
TGTGCCAGCAGTGAATTGTCTGAGCGAGGGACCTTC
CASSELSERGTF
>TRBV5-1|TRBJ1-1|few|TRBD1
TGCGCCAGCAGCTTGGAGGACAGGGGGCTAGCTTTCTTT
CASSLEDRGLAFF
>TRBV7-3|TRBJ2-7|NA|NA
TGTGTCAGCAGCTTAACGGCGTCTACCACTAGCTCCTACGAGCAGTACTTC
CVSSLTASTTSSYEQYF
>TRBV19|TRBJ2-7|NA|TRBD2
TGTGCCAGTAGTATAGGGGCTAGCGGCTCCTACGAGCAGTACTTC
CASSIGASGSYEQYF
>TRBV6-5|TRBJ2-3|NA|NA
TGTGCCAGCAGTTACAACAGGGGCACAGATACGCAGTATTTT
CASSYNRGTDTQYF
>TRBV28|TRBJ1-3|few|NA
TGTGCCAGCAGTTTAGAGTTTTGGTCTGGAAACACCATATATTTT
CASSLEFWSGNTIYF